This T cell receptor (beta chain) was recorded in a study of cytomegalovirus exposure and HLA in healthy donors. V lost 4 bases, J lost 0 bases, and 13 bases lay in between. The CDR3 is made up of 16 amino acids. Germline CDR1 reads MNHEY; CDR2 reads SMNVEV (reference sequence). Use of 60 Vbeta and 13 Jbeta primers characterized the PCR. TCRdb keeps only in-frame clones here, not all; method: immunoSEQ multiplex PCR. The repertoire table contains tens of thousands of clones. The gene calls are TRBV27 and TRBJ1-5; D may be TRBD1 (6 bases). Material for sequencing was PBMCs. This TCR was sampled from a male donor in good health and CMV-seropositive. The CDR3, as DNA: TGTGCCAGCAGTTCCAGGGGCGCAACTAGCAATCAGCCCCAGCATTTT. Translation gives CASSSRGATSNQPQHF.